Listed below are T cell receptor beta chains from one sample, sequenced in a study of blood T cell repertoires in COVID-19. The assay was immunoSEQ multiplex PCR, and TCRdb's table has in-frame clones only and misses some. The data contain 210,000 or so clones, over 80% of them singletons. Sequenced input: peripheral blood. All receptors derive from a woman in her 30s with COVID-19, enrolled during active disease. Each CDR3 is given with its conserved first and last residue. D genes are given only for firm matches. The size field is filled for only some rows; it gives once, few, many or a size class.

d_call,v_call,j_call,clone_size,cdr3_nt,cdr3_aa
NA,TRBV6-4,TRBJ2-3,NA,TGTGCCAGCAGTGTGGACTCTGGCACAGATACGCAGTATTTT,CASSVDSGTDTQYF
TRBD1,TRBV5-6,TRBJ1-4,NA,TGTGCCAGCAGCTGGACCGGTGGGGACAGGGATGAAAAACTGTTTTTT,CASSWTGGDRDEKLFF
TRBD2,TRBV5-3,TRBJ2-1,NA,TGTGCCAGAAGCTTGAACGGGAGGGATCCGTTCTTC,CARSLNGRDPFF
TRBD1,TRBV7-6,TRBJ2-7,NA,TGTGCCAGCAGCTCATTATACCGGGACAGGGTCTCCTACGAGCAGTACTTC,CASSSLYRDRVSYEQYF
NA,TRBV27,TRBJ2-3,NA,TGTGCCAGCAGTTTCGAGGCCACATTTTCTACAGATACGCAGTATTTT,CASSFEATFSTDTQYF
NA,TRBV20-1,TRBJ2-3,once,TGCAGTGCTAGTAGCGGAGGGCCTCAGGATACGCAGTATTTT,CSASSGGPQDTQYF
TRBD1,TRBV19,TRBJ1-2,NA,TGTGCCAGTAACCAGGACAGGGAAGGAAACTATGGCTACACCTTC,CASNQDREGNYGYTF
NA,TRBV28,TRBJ1-1,NA,TGTGCCAGCAGCCGTGCGGACAGGAACACTGAAGCTTTCTTT,CASSRADRNTEAFF
NA,TRBV10-3,TRBJ2-2,NA,TGTGCCATCCGACAGGTGAACACCGGGGAGCTGTTTTTT,CAIRQVNTGELFF
NA,TRBV14,TRBJ2-1,NA,TGTGCCAGCAGCCATCCCAAACGGACTACCGGGACTCCCAGCTCCTACAATGAGCAGTTCTTC,CASSHPKRTTGTPSSYNEQFF
TRBD1,TRBV2,TRBJ1-5,NA,TGTGCCAGTCAGGGGGAAAGGGGCAATCAGCCCCAGCATTTT,CASQGERGNQPQHF
NA,TRBV7-9,TRBJ2-7,NA,TGTGCCAGCAGCGCCCGGGGCTACGAGCAGTACTTC,CASSARGYEQYF
TRBD1,TRBV3-1/TRBV3-2,TRBJ1-4,few,TGTGCCAGCAGCCAAGCCTCCGGGACAGGGGCAGAAAAACTGTTTTTT,CASSQASGTGAEKLFF
NA,TRBV30,TRBJ1-3,NA,TGTGCCTGGAGTCCTCTCAGCTCTGGAAACACCATATATTTT,CAWSPLSSGNTIYF
TRBD1,TRBV11-2,TRBJ2-7,once,TGTGCCAGCAGCTTAGTGCAACCGGGGACAGGAGGCTACGAGCAGTACTTC,CASSLVQPGTGGYEQYF
NA,TRBV3-1/TRBV3-2,TRBJ2-1,NA,TGTGCCAGCAGCCAAGCCGGGATGAGCTCCTACAATGAGCAGTTCTTC,CASSQAGMSSYNEQFF
TRBD1,TRBV30,TRBJ1-1,NA,TGTGCCTGGAGATTGGGGTGGACAGGTCGGAACACTGAAGCTTTCTTT,CAWRLGWTGRNTEAFF
NA,TRBV7-6,TRBJ1-2,NA,TGTGCCAGCAGCGCGAACCGCCAGGGATCGGATGGCTACACCTTC,CASSANRQGSDGYTF
TRBD2,TRBV7-3,TRBJ2-3,NA,TGTGCCAGCAGCGTCGGGACTAGCGGGGGAGCAGATACGCAGTATTTT,CASSVGTSGGADTQYF
NA,TRBV11-2,TRBJ2-1,NA,TGTGCCAGCACCGAAGAGGTACCCCTTTACAATGAGCAGTTCTTC,CASTEEVPLYNEQFF
TRBD1,TRBV18,TRBJ1-2,NA,TGTGCCAGCTCACCAAGGCCGGGACAGGGGATTCCGTTAAACTATGGCTACACCTTC,CASSPRPGQGIPLNYGYTF
NA,TRBV29-1,TRBJ2-7,NA,TGCAGCGCCTCTCAGGGCCCCTCCTACGAGCAGTACTTC,CSASQGPSYEQYF
TRBD1,TRBV6-5,TRBJ2-1,once,TGTGCCAGCAGTTTAGGGACAGGGTCGGGGTACAATGAGCAGTTCTTC,CASSLGTGSGYNEQFF
TRBD2,TRBV24-1,TRBJ2-1,NA,TGTGCCACCAGTGACGCCCCTAGCGGGGGCTCCAATGAGCAGTTCTTC,CATSDAPSGGSNEQFF
NA,TRBV29-1,TRBJ2-7,NA,TGCAGCGTTGAAGTCAGCGCCTACGAGCAGTACTTC,CSVEVSAYEQYF
TRBD1,TRBV9,TRBJ1-3,NA,TGTGCCAGCAGCCCCGGGACAGGGGTTGGAAACACCATATATTTT,CASSPGTGVGNTIYF
TRBD1,TRBV5-8,TRBJ2-7,NA,TGTGCCAGCAGCTTGAATTCAGGGGGAGTCTACGAGCAGTACTTC,CASSLNSGGVYEQYF
NA,TRBV4-3,TRBJ1-1,NA,TGCGCCAGCAGCCAACGAAAGGGGATGAACACTGAAGCTTTCTTT,CASSQRKGMNTEAFF
NA,TRBV5-6,TRBJ1-3,NA,TGTGCCAGCAGCTTCTCGACAGGAACTTCTGGAAACACCATATATTTT,CASSFSTGTSGNTIYF
NA,TRBV2,TRBJ1-1,NA,TGTGCCAGCAGTGAGCGCAGATGGGAGATCAACACTGAAGCTTTCTTT,CASSERRWEINTEAFF
NA,TRBV9,TRBJ1-2,NA,TGTGCCAGCAGCGACGGAGGACTTTTCTATGGCTACACCTTC,CASSDGGLFYGYTF
NA,TRBV6-5,TRBJ2-3,NA,TGTGCCAGCAGTTCTCTACCGGGAGAGGGCCTAGATACGCAGTATTTT,CASSSLPGEGLDTQYF